This T cell receptor beta chain was recorded in a study of blood T cell repertoires in COVID-19. Study-level background: Samples of COVID-19 (acute and convalescent) were obtained from the United States, Italy and Spain. From T cells, B-cell-depleted T cells, or PBMCs came the material, which was cDNA or gDNA.

A Seattle source enrolled patients during active infection and followed them longitudinally. The repertoire was sequenced with immunoSEQ multiplex PCR; TCRdb's copy has only in-frame clones and lacks some. Of over 200,000 clones listed, over 80% are singletons. Sequences were obtained from peripheral blood. This receptor was obtained from a man between 25 and 39 years old with COVID-19, enrolled during active disease.

The CDR3 spells CASSPTVGGYTF. The CDR3 DNA reads TGTGCCAGCAGCCCGACAGTCGGGGGCTACACCTTC. The chain combines TRBV11-2 with TRBJ1-2; perhaps TRBD1 as D (5 bases). CDR1 is SGHAT, CDR2 FQNNGV, per germline. The CDR3 has 12 amino acids. The V end lost 5 bases, the J end lost 8 bases, and 12 bases lay between the germline ends.